This TCR beta chain was sequenced for a study of control samples from healthy donors and cancer patients. CDR1 is SGHRS, CDR2 YFSETQ, per germline. Trimming removed 4 bases from V and 1 base from J, with 8 bases in between. The CDR3 has 13 amino acids. The protocol was immunoSEQ multiplex PCR, while the TCRdb copy is restricted to in-frame clones and leaves out a portion. The sample has 100,000 to 150,000 clones, over 80% seen once. The rearrangement links TRBV5-1 to TRBJ1-1; possibly TRBD1 for D (6 bases). Material for sequencing was blood. The TCR was taken from a woman between 45 and 60 years old in good health. The CDR3 loop reads CASSRTENTEAFF. CDR3 DNA sequence: TGCGCCAGCAGCCGGACAGAGAACACTGAAGCTTTCTTT.